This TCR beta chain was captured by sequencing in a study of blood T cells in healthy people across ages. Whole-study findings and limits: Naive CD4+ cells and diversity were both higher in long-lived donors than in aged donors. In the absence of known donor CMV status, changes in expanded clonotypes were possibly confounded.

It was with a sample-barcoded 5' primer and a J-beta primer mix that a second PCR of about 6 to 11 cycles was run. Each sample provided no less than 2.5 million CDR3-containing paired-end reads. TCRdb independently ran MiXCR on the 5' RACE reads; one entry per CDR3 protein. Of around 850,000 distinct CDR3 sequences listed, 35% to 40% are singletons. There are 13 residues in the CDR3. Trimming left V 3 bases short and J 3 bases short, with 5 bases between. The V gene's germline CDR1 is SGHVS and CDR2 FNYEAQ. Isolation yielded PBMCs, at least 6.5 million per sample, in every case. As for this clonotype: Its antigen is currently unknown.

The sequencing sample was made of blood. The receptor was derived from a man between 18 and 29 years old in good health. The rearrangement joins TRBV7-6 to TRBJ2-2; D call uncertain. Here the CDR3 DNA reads TGTGCCAGCAGCTTGGTATACACCGGGGAGCTGTTTTTT. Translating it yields CASSLVYTGELFF.